These 5 T cell receptor beta chains were sequenced from one sample in a study of T cell repertoires in cytomegalovirus infection. Each CDR3 protein is one row after TCRdb ran MiXCR on the reads. The table includes about 570,000 distinct CDR3 sequences, 40% detected once. No antigens are known for them. The specimen comprised cultured PBMCs, sampled from culture after CMV antigen stimulation. Source of these receptors: a human donor in good health (CMV status not recorded). Some clones in this sample may be carry-over from other donors' samples.

The rearrangement joins TRBV4-3 to TRBJ2-1; 8 bases align to TRBD2. The CDR3 totals 16 residues. The germline CDR1 and CDR2 sequences are LGHNA and YSLEER. The junction had 8 bases not matched to a gene; V was cut back by 0 bases and J by 7 bases. This chain's CDR3 is CASSQDLSGGRNEQFF. The CDR3 DNA reads as TGCGCCAGCAGCCAAGATCTAAGCGGGGGCCGTAATGAGCAGTTCTTC.

V is TRBV7-9 and J is TRBJ2-1, with 10 bases that match TRBD2. V lost 3 bases to trimming and J lost 7 bases; unmatched junction nucleotides: 6. The CDR3 is made up of 15 amino acids. The germline gives CDR1 SEHNR, CDR2 FQNEAQ (reference sequence). CDR3 region: CASSFVLAGVNEQFF. The CDR3 DNA follows: TGTGCCAGCAGCTTTGTCCTAGCGGGAGTTAATGAGCAGTTCTTC. Filled out from reference TRBV7-9 and TRBJ2-1, the complete variable domain reads DTGVSQNPRHKITKRGQNVTFRCDPISEHNRLYWYRQTLGQGPEFLTYFQNEAQLEKSRLLSDRFSAERPKGSFSTLEIQRTEQGDSAMYLCASSFVLAGVNEQFFGPGTRLTVL.

The chain is built from TRBV6-2 or TRBV6-3 and TRBJ2-2, with TRBD1 identical over 7 bases. The germline gives CDR1 MNHEY, CDR2 SVGEGT. V trimming: 4 bases; J trimming: 9 bases; junction bases outside the gene matches: 11. This CDR3 region has 15 residues. CDR3 in DNA: TGTGCCAGCAGTTCCCCGAGACAGGGTATGCGGGAGCTGTTTTTT. Protein sequence: CASSSPRQGMRELFF.

This clonotype was observed a handful of times. The chain couples TRBV20-1 to TRBJ2-3, with 15 positions matching TRBD2. Germline CDR1 DFQATT, CDR2 SNEGSKA (reference sequence). The CDR3 totals 20 residues. V shed 0 bases, J shed 1 base, and the junction held 11 bases outside the gene matches. The CDR3 bases are TGCAGTGCTAGAGATCCCGGGACTAGCGGGGGGCGAGGGGGCACAGATACGCAGTATTTT. Amino acid sequence: CSARDPGTSGGRGGTDTQYF.

This clonotype was detected a few times. This chain joins TRBV12-3 or TRBV12-4 and TRBJ2-7; 9 nucleotides line up with TRBD1. The CDR3 runs 14 residues. V lost 4 bases, J lost 3 bases, and 4 bases stayed unmatched. The CDR3 is CASSSDRGVYEQYF. Written as DNA, the CDR3 is TGTGCCAGCAGTTCGGACAGGGGAGTCTACGAGCAGTACTTC.